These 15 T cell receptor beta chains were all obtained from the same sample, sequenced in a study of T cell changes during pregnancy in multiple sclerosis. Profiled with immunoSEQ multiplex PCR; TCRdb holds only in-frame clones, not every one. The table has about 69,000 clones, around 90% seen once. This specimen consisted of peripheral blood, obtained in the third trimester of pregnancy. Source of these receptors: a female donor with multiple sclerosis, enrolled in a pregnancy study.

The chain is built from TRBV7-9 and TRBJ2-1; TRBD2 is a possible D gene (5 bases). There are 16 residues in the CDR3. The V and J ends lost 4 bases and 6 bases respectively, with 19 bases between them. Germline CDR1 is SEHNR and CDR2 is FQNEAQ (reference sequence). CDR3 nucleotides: TGTGCCAGCAGCTATGGCAGCGCGCTAGCTCCCAATGAGCAGTTCTTC. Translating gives CASSYGSALAPNEQFF.

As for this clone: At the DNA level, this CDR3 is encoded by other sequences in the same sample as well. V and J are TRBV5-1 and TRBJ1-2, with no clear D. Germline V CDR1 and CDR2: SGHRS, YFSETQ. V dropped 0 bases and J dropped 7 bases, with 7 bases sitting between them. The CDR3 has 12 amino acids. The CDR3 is CASSLGGSGYTF. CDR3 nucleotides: TGCGCCAGCAGCTTGGGAGGGAGTGGCTACACCTTC.

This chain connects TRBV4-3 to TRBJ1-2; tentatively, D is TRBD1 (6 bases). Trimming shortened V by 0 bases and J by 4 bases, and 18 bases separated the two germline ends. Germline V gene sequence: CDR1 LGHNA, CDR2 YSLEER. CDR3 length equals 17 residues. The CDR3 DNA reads TGCGCCAGCAGCCAAGATGGGGGCACAGGGCGGGCCTATGGCTACACCTTC. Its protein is CASSQDGGTGRAYGYTF.

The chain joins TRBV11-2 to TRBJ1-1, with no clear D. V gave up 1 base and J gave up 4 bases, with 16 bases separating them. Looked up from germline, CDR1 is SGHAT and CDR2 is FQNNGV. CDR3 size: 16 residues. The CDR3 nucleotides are TGTGCCAGCAGCTTAGGATACGCAGGTTGGTTCACTGAAGCTTTCTTT. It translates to CASSLGYAGWFTEAFF.

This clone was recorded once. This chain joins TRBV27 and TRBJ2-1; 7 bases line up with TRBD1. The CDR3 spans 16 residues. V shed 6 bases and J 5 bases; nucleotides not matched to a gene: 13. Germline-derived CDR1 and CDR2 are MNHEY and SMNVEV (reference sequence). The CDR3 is CASSLLDRAVNNEQFF. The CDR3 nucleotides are TGTGCCAGCAGCCTCCTTGACAGGGCCGTTAACAATGAGCAGTTCTTC.

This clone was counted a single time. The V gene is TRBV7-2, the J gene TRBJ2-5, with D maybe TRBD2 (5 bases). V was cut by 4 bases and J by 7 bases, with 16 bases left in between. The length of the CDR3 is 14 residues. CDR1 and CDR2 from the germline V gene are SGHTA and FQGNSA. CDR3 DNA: TGTGCCAGCAGCTCGTCGGCTTTTGAGGGGACCCAGTACTTC. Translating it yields CASSSSAFEGTQYF.

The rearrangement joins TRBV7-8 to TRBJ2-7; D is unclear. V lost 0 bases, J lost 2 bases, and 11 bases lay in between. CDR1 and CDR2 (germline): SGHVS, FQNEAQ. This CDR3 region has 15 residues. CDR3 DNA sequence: TGTGCCAGCAGCTTAGCCGCAGGCCTCCCCTACGAGCAGTACTTC. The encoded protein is CASSLAAGLPYEQYF.

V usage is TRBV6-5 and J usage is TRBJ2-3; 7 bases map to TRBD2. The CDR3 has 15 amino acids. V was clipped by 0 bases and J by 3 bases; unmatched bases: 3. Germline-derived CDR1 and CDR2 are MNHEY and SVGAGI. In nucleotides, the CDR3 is TGTGCCAGCAGTTACTCGACTAGCTTTACAGATACGCAGTATTTT. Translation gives CASSYSTSFTDTQYF.

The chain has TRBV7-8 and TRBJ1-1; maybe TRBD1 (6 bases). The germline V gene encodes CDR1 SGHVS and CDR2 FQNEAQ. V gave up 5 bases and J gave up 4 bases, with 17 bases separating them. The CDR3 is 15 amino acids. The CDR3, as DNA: TGTGCCAGCAGCCTTAACGGACAGTCTACCACTGAAGCTTTCTTT. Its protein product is CASSLNGQSTTEAFF. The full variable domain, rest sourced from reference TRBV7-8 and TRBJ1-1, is GAGVSQSPRYKVAKRGQDVALRCDPISGHVSLFWYQQALGQGPEFLTYFQNEAQLDKSGLPSDRFFAERPEGSVSTLKIQRTQQEDSAVYLCASSLNGQSTTEAFFGQGTRLTVV.

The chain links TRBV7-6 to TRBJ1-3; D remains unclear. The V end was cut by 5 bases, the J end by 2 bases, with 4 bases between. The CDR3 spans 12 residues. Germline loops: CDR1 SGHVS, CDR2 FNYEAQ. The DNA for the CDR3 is TGTGCCAGCAGCCCAGCTGGAAACACCATATATTTT. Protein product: CASSPAGNTIYF.

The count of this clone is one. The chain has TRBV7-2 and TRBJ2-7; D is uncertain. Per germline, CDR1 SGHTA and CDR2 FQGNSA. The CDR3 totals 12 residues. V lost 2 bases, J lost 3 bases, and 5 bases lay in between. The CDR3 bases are TGTGCCAGCAGCTTATACGGCTACGAGCAGTACTTC. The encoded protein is CASSLYGYEQYF.

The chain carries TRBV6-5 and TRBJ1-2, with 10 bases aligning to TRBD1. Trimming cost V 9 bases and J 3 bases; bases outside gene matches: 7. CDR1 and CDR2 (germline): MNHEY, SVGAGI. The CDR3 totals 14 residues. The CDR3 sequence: CASKTGGEYYGYTF. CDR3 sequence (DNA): TGTGCCAGTAAGACAGGGGGCGAGTACTATGGCTACACCTTC.

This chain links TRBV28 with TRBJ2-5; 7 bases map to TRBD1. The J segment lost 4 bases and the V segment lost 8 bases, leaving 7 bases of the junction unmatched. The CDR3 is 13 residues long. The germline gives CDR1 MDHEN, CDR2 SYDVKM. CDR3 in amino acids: CASGRQGRETQYF. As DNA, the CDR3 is TGTGCCAGCGGTCGACAGGGTAGAGAGACCCAGTACTTC. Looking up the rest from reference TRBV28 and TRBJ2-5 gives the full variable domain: DVKVTQSSRYLVKRTGEKVFLECVQDMDHENMFWYRQDPGLGLRLIYFSYDVKMKEKGDIPEGYSVSREKKERFSLILESASTNQTSMYLCASGRQGRETQYFGPGTRLLVL.

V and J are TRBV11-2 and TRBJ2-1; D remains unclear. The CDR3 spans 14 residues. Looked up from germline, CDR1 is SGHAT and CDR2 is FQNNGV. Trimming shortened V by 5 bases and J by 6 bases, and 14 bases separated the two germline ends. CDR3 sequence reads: CASSPSLAGNEQFF. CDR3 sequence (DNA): TGTGCCAGCAGCCCCTCGCTGGCAGGCAATGAGCAGTTCTTC.

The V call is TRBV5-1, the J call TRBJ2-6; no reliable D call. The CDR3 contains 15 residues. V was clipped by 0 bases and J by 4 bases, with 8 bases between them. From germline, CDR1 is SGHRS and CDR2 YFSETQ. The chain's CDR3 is CASSLVSSGANVLTF. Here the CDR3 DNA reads TGCGCCAGCAGCTTGGTTTCCTCCGGGGCCAACGTCCTGACTTTC.